The entry that follows covers one T cell receptor beta chain sequence. Its antigen is not known. A multiplex PCR was run with 60 Vbeta primers and 13 Jbeta primers. Clones were read by immunoSEQ multiplex PCR, and TCRdb kept only the in-frame ones, dropping some. This sample carries roughly 120,000 clones, with under 1.3% going to the ten biggest clones. In germline, CDR1 is MNHEY, CDR2 SMNVEV (reference sequence). Trimming cost V 5 bases and J 2 bases; bases outside gene matches: 15. The length of the CDR3 is 17 residues. This entry belongs to a study of cytomegalovirus exposure and HLA in healthy donors. Study conclusions and caveats: In a later analysis, compared with equally common non-associated chains, HLA-associated beta chains were more expanded. Differences between HLA loci emerged in a later analysis of TCR association rates, with DRB1 most and HLA-C fewest.

All donors participated as healthy donors of bone marrow. Unrecorded immune exposures were likely, despite nominal health at sampling. The sample comprised PBMCs. The sequence was collected from a man aged 18 to 30 in good health and CMV-seronegative. The genes are TRBV27 and TRBJ2-7; the match to TRBD2 covers 7 bases. The CDR3 protein is CASSVPSPASGTYEQYF. CDR3 DNA: TGTGCCAGCAGTGTTCCCTCTCCGGCTAGCGGAACCTACGAGCAGTACTTC.